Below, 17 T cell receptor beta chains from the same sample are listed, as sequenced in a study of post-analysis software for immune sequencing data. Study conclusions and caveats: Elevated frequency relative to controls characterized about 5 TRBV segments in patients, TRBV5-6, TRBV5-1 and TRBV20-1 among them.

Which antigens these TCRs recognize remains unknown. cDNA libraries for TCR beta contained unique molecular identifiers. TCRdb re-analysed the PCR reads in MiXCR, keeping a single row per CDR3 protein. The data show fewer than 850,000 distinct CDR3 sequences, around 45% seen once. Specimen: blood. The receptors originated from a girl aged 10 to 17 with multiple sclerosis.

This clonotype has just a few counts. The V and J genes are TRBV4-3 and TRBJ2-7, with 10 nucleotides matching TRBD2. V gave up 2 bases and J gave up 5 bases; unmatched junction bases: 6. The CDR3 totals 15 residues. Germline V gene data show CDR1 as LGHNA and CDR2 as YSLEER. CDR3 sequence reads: CASSQLAGGRDEQYF. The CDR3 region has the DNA TGCGCCAGCAGCCAATTAGCGGGAGGTCGCGACGAGCAGTACTTC.

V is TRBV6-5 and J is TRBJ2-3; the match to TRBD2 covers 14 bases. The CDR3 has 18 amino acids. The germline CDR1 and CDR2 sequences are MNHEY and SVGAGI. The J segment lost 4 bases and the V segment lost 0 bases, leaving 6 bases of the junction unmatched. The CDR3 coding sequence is TGTGCCAGCAGTTACTCCGGGACTAGCGGGAGTGCATCAGATACGCAGTATTTT. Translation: CASSYSGTSGSASDTQYF.

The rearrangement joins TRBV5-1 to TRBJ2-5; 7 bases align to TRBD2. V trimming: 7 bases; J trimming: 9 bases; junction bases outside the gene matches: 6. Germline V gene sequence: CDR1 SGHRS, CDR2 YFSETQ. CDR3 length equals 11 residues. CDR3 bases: TGCGCCAGCGTCTCCGCGGGAGCCCAGTACTTC. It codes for CASVSAGAQYF.

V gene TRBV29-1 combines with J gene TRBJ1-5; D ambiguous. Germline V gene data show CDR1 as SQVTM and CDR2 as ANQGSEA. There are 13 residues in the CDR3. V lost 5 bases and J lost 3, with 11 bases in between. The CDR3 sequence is CSVLTENNQPQHF. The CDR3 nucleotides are TGCAGCGTTTTGACGGAAAACAATCAGCCCCAGCATTTT.

The CDR3 loop reads CASSSQGTEVETQYF. As DNA, the CDR3 is TGTGCCAGCAGTTCTCAGGGGACGGAGGTAGAGACCCAGTACTTC. The chain employs TRBV27 and TRBJ2-4; a weak D match, TRBD1 (6 bases). The DNA matches TRBJ2-5 better at its end, which makes the J call doubtful. The germline gives CDR1 MNHEY, CDR2 SMNVEV (reference sequence). CDR3 length: 15 amino acids.

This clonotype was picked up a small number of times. In nucleotides, the CDR3 is TGTGCCAGCAGCGTAGGGGGTACCACCTACGAGCAGTACTTC. Encoded protein: CASSVGGTTYEQYF. The gene calls are TRBV9 and TRBJ2-7, with D unclear. The CDR3 runs to 14 residues. Looked up from germline, CDR1 is SGDLS and CDR2 is YYNGEE. The V and J ends lost 0 bases and 2 bases respectively, with 9 bases between them. Filled out from reference TRBV9 and TRBJ2-7, the complete variable domain reads DSGVTQTPKHLITATGQRVTLRCSPRSGDLSVYWYQQSLDQGLQFLIQYYNGEERAKGNILERFSAQQFPDLHSELNLSSLELGDSALYFCASSVGGTTYEQYFGPGTRLTVT.

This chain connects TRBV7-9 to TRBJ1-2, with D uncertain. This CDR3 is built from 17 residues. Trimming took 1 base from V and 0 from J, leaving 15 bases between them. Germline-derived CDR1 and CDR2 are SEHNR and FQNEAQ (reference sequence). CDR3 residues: CASSLVIPAEANYGYTF. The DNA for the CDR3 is TGTGCCAGCAGCTTAGTCATACCGGCAGAGGCTAACTATGGCTACACCTTC.

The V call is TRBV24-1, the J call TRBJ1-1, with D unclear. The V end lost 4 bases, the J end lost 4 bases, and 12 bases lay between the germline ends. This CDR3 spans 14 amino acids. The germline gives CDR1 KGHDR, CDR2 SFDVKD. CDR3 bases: TGTGCCACCAGTGACTCGGGGTACACCACTGAAGCTTTCTTT. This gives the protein CATSDSGYTTEAFF.

The CDR3 sequence: CSAVAPGLVVYNEQFF. The CDR3, as DNA: TGCAGTGCAGTCGCCCCGGGACTAGTTGTTTACAATGAGCAGTTCTTC. The genes are TRBV20-1 and TRBJ2-1; 8 bases map to TRBD2. V shed 6 bases and J 4 bases; nucleotides not matched to a gene: 14. Germline CDR1 reads DFQATT; CDR2 reads SNEGSKA (reference sequence). CDR3 length: 16 amino acids.

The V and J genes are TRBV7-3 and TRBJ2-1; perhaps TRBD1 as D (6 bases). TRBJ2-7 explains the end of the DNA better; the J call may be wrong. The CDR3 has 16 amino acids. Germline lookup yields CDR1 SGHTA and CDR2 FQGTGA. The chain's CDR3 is CASSLNRGSSYNEQYF. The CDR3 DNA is TGTGCCAGCAGCTTAAATAGGGGGAGCTCCTACAATGAGCAGTACTTC.

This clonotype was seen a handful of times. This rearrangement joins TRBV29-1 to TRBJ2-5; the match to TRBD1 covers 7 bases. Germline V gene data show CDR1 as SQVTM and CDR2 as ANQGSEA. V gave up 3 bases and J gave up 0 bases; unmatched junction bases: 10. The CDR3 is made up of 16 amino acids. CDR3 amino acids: CSVEGFPTGHQETQYF. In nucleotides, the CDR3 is TGCAGCGTTGAGGGCTTCCCGACAGGGCACCAAGAGACCCAGTACTTC.

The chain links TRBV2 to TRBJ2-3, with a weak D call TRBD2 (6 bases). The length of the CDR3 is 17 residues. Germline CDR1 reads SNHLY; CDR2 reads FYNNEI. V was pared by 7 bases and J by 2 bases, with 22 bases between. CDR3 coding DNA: TGTGCCAGCATCCCCCTCGCCGGTAGCGGTACCACAGATACGCAGTATTTT. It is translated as CASIPLAGSGTTDTQYF.

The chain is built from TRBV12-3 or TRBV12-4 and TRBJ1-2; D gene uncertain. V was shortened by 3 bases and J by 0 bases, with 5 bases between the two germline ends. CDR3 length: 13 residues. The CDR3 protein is CASSFLANYGYTF. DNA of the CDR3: TGTGCCAGCAGTTTCTTGGCTAACTATGGCTACACCTTC.

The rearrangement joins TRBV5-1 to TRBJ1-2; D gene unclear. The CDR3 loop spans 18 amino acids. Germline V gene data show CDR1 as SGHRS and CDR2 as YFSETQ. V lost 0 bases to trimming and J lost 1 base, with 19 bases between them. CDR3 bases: TGCGCCAGCAGCTTGGTCCATGACAATCGCGCGATTAACTATGGCTACACCTTC. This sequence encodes CASSLVHDNRAINYGYTF. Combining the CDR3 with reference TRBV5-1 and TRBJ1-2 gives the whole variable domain KAGVTQTPRYLIKTRGQQVTLSCSPISGHRSVSWYQQTPGQGLQFLFEYFSETQRNKGNFPGRFSGRQFSNSRSEMNVSTLELGDSALYLCASSLVHDNRAINYGYTFGSGTRLTVV.

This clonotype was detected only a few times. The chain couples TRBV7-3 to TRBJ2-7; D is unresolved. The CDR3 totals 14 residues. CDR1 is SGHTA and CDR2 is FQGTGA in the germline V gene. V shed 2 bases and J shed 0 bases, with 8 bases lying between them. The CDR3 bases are TGTGCCAGCAGCTTAGAACCGAGCTCCTACGAGCAGTACTTC. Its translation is CASSLEPSSYEQYF.

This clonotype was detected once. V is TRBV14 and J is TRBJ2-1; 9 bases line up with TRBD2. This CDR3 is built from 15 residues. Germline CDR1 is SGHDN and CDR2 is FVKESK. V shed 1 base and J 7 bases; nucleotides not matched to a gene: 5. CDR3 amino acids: CASSQVDSGSNEQFF. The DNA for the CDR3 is TGTGCCAGCAGCCAAGTCGATAGCGGGAGTAATGAGCAGTTCTTC.

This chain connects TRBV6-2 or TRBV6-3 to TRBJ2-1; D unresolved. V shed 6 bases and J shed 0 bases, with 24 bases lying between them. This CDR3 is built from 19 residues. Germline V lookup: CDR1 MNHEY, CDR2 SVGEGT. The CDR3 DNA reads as TGTGCCAGCAGCCCAGATTTGGTCCCGGATGGGCGCTCCTACAATGAGCAGTTCTTC. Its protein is CASSPDLVPDGRSYNEQFF.